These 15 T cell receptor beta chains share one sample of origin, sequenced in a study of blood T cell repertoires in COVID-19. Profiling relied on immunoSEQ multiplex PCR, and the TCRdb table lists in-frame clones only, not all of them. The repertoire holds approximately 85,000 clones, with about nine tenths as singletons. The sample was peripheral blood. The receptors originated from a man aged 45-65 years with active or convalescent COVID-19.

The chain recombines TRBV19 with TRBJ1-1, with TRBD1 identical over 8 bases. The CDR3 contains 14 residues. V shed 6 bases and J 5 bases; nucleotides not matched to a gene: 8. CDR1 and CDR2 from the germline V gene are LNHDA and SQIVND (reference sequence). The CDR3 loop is CASSTQGEGTEAFF. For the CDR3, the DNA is TGTGCCAGTAGCACACAGGGGGAAGGGACTGAAGCTTTCTTT.

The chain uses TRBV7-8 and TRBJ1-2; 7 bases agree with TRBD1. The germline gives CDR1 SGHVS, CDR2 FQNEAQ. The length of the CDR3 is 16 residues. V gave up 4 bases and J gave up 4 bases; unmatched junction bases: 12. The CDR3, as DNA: TGTGCCAGCAGCTCCCAAATCAGGGACAGACTCTATGGCTACACCTTC. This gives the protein CASSSQIRDRLYGYTF. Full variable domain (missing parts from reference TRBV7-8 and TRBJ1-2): GAGVSQSPRYKVAKRGQDVALRCDPISGHVSLFWYQQALGQGPEFLTYFQNEAQLDKSGLPSDRFFAERPEGSVSTLKIQRTQQEDSAVYLCASSSQIRDRLYGYTFGSGTRLTVV.

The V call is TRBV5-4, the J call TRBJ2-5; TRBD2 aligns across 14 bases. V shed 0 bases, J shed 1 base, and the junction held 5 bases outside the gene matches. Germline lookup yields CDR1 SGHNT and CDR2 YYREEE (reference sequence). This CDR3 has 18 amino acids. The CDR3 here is CASSLAGLAGGTQETQYF. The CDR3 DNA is TGTGCCAGCAGCTTGGCCGGACTAGCGGGGGGCACCCAAGAGACCCAGTACTTC.

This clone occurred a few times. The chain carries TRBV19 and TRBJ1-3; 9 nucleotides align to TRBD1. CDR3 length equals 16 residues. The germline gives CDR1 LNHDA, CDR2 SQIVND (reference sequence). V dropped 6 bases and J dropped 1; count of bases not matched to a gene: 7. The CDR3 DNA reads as TGTGCCAGTAGGAGGACAGGGGATCCATCTGGAAACACCATATATTTT. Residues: CASRRTGDPSGNTIYF.

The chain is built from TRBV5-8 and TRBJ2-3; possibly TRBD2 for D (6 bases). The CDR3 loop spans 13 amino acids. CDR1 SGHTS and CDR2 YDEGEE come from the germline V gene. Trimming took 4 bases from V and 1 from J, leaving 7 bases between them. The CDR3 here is CASSRRGTDTQYF. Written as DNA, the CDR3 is TGTGCCAGCAGCCGGAGGGGCACAGATACGCAGTATTTT.

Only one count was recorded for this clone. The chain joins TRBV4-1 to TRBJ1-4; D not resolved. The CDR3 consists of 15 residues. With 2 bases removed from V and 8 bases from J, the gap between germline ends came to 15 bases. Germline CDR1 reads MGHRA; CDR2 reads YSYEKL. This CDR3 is CASSQFSPTREKLFF. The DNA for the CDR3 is TGCGCCAGCAGCCAATTCTCGCCGACTCGAGAAAAACTGTTTTTT.

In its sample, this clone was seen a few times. The CDR3: CASGLSGRQPQHF. CDR3 nucleotide sequence: TGTGCCAGCGGACTTAGCGGCAGACAGCCCCAGCATTTT. V and J are TRBV6-5 and TRBJ1-5; unclear D gene. The V and J ends lost 8 bases and 7 bases respectively, with 15 bases between them. The CDR3 sequence is 13 residues long. Germline lookup yields CDR1 MNHEY and CDR2 SVGAGI.

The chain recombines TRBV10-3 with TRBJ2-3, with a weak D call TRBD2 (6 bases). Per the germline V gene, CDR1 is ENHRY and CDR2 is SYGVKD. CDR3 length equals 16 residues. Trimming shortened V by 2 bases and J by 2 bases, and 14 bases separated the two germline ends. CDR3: CAISELGDSSTDTQYF. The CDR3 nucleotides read TGTGCCATCAGTGAGCTGGGGGACTCCTCCACAGATACGCAGTATTTT.

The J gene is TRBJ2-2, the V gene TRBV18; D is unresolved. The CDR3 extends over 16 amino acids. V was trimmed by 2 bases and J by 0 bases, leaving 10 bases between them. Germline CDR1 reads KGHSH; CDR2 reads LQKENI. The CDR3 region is CASSPKPSANTGELFF. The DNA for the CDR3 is TGTGCCAGCTCACCAAAACCCAGCGCGAACACCGGGGAGCTGTTTTTT.

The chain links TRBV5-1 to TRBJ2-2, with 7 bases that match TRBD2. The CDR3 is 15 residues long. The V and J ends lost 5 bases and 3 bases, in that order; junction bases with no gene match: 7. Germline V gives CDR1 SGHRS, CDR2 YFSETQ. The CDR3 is CASSFGLDYTGELFF. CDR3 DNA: TGCGCCAGCAGTTTTGGACTAGACTACACCGGGGAGCTGTTTTTT.

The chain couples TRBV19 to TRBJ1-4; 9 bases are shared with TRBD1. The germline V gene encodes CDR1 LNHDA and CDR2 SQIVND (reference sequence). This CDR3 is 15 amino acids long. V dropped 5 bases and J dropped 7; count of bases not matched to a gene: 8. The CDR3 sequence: CASSGYRGPSEKLFF. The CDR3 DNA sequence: TGTGCCAGTAGTGGATACAGGGGGCCGTCTGAAAAACTGTTTTTT.

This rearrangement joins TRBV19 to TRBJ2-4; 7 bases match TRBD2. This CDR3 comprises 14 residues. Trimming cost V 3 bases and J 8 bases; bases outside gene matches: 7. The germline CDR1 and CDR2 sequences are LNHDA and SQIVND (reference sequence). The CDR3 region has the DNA TGTGCCAGTAGTATTTCGGGGGGAATGGACATTCAGTACTTC. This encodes CASSISGGMDIQYF.

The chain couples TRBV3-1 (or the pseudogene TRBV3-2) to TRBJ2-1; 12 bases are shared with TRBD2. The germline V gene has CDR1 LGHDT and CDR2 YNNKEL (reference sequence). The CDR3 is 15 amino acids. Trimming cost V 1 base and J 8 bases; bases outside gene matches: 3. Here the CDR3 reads CASSQGLAGVYEQFF. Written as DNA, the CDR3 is TGTGCCAGCAGCCAAGGACTAGCGGGAGTCTATGAGCAGTTCTTC.

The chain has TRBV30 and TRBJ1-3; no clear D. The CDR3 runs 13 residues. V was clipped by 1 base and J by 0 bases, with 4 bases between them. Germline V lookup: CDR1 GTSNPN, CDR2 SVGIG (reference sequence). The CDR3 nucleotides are TGTGCCTGGAGTGACTCCTCTGGAAACACCATATATTTT. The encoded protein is CAWSDSSGNTIYF.

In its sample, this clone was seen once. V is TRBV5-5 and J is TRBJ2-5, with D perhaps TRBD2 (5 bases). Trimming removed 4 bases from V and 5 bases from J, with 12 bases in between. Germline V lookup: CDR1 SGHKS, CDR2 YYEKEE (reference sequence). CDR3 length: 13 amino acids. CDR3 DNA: TGTGCCAGCAGCGAGGACTCCGGGGAGACCCAGTACTTC. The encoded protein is CASSEDSGETQYF.